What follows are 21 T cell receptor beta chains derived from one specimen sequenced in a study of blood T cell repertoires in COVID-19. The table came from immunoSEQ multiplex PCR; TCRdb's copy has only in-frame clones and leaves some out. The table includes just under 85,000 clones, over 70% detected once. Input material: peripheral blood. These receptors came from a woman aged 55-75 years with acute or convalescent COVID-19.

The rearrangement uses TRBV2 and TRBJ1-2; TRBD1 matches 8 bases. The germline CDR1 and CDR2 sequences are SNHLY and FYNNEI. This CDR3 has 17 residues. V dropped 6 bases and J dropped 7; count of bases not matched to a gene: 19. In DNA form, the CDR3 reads TGTGCCAGCAGGGATCCCGGGAGGTACAGGGGGGAAAGTGGCTACACCTTC. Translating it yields CASRDPGRYRGESGYTF.

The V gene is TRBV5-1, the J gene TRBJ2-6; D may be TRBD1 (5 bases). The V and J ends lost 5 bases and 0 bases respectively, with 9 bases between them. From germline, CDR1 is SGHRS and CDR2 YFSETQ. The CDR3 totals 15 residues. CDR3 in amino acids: CASRSTGSGANVLTF. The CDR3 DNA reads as TGCGCCAGCAGGTCAACAGGCTCTGGGGCCAACGTCCTGACTTTC.

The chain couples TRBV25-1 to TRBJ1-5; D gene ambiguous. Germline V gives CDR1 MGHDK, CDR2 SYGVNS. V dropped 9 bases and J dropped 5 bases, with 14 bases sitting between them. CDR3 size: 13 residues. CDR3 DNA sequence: TGTGCCAGTATGGGCCTCGGGGATCAGCCCCAGCATTTT. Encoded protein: CASMGLGDQPQHF.

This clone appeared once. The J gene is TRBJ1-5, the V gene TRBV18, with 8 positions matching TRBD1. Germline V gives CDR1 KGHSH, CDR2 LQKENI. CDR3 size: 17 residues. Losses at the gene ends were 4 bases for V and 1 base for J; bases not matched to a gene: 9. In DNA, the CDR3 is TGTGCCAGCTCACAACTAGGGACAGGAGGGAGCAATCAGCCCCAGCATTTT. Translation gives CASSQLGTGGSNQPQHF.

The CDR3 region has the DNA TGTGCCATCAGTCCCGGACAGGGTTCTGGCTACACCTTC. Amino acids: CAISPGQGSGYTF. The chain joins TRBV10-3 to TRBJ1-2, with 8 positions matching TRBD1. The CDR3 is made up of 13 amino acids. Trimming took 5 bases from V and 7 from J; bases not matched to a gene: 6. Germline V gene sequence: CDR1 ENHRY, CDR2 SYGVKD.

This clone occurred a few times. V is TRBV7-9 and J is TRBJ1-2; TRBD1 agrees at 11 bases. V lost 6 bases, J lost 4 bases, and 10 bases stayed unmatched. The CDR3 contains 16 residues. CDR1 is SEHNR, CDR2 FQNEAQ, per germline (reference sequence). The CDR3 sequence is CASSPGQGANGYGYTF. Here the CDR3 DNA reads TGTGCCAGCAGTCCAGGACAGGGGGCTAATGGCTATGGCTACACCTTC.

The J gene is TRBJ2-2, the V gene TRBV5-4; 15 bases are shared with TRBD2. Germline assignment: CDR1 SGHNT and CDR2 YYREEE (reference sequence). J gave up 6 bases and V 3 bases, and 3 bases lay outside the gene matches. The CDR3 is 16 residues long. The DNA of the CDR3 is TGTGCCAGCAGCTCTGGACTAGCGGGAGGGGCCGGGGAGCTGTTTTTT. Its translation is CASSSGLAGGAGELFF.

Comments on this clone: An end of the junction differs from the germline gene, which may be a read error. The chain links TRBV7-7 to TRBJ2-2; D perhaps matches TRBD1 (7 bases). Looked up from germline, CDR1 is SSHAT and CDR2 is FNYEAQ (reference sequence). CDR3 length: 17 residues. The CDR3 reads CASSLAAGGSHTGELFF. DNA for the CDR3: TGTGCTAGCAGCTTGGCTGCAGGGGGGAGTCACACCGGGGAGCTGTTTTTT. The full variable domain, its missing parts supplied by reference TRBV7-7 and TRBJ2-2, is GAGVSQSPRYKVTKRGQDVTLRCDPISSHATLYWYQQALGQGPEFLTYFNYEAQPDKSGLPSDRFSAERPEGSISTLTIQRTEQRDSAMYRCASSLAAGGSHTGELFFGEGSRLTVL.

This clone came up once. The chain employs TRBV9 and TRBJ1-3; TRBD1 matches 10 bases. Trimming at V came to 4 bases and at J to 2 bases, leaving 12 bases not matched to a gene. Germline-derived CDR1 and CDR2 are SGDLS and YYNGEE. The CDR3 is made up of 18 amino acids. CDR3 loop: CASSPRDRGRLAGNTIYF. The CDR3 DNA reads TGTGCCAGCAGCCCTCGGGACAGGGGACGATTGGCTGGAAACACCATATATTTT. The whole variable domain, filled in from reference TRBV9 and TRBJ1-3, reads DSGVTQTPKHLITATGQRVTLRCSPRSGDLSVYWYQQSLDQGLQFLIQYYNGEERAKGNILERFSAQQFPDLHSELNLSSLELGDSALYFCASSPRDRGRLAGNTIYFGEGSWLTVV.

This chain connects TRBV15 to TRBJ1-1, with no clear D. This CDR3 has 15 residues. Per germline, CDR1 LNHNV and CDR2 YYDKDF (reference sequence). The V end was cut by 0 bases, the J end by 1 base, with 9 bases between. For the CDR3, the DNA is TGTGCCACCAGCAGAGATACACAGACGAACACTGAAGCTTTCTTT. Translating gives CATSRDTQTNTEAFF.

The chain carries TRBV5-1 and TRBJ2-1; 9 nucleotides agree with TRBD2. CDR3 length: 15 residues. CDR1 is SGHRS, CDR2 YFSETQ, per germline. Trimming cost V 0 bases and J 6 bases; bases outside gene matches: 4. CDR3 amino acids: CASSLAVAGANEQFF. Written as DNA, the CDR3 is TGCGCCAGCAGCTTGGCCGTAGCGGGAGCCAATGAGCAGTTCTTC.

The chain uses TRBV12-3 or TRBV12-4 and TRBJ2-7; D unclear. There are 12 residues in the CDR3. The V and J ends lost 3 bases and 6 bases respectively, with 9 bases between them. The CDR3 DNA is TGTGCCAGCAGTTTGGCTTCTTCCGAGCAGTACTTC. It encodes CASSLASSEQYF.

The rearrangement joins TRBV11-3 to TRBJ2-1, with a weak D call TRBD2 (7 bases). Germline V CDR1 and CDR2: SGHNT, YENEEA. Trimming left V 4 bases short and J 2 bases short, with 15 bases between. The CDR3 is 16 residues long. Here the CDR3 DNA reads TGTGCCAGCAGCTCCCTGGGGGGGCCACCCTACAATGAGCAGTTCTTC. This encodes CASSSLGGPPYNEQFF.

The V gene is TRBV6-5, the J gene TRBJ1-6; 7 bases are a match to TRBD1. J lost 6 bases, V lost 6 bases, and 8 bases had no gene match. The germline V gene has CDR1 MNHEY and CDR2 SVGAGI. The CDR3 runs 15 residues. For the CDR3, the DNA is TGTGCCAGCAGATCCCGACAGGGAGGTAATTCACCCCTCCACTTT. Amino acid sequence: CASRSRQGGNSPLHF.

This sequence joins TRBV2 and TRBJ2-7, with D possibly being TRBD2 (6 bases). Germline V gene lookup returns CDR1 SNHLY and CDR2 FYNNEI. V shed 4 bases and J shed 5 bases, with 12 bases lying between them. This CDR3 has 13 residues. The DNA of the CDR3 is TGTGCCAGCAGTGTGGAGGGGTCCCACGAGCAGTACTTC. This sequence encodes CASSVEGSHEQYF.

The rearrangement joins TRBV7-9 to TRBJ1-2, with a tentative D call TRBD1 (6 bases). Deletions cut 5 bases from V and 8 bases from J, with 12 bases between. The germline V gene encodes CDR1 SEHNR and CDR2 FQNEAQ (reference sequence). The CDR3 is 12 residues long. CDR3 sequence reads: CASSHLQGGYTF. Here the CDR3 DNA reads TGTGCCAGCAGCCATCTACAGGGCGGCTACACCTTC.

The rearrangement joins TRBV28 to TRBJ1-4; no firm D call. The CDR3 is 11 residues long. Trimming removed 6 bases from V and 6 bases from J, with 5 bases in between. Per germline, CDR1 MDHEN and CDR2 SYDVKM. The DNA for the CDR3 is TGTGCCAGCAGATTCGATGAAAAACTGTTTTTT. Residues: CASRFDEKLFF.

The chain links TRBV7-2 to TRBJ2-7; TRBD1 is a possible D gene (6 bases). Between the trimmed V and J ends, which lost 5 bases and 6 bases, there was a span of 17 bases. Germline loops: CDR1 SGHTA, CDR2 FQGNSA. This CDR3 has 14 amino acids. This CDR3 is CASSKTRDNFEQYF. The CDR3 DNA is TGTGCCAGCAGCAAGACCAGGGACAATTTCGAGCAGTACTTC.

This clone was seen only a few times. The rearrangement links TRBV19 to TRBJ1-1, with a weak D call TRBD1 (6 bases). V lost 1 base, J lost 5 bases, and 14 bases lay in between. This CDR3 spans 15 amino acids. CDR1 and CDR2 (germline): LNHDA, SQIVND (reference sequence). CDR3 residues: CASSIARRGKTEAFF. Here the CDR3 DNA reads TGTGCCAGTAGTATAGCCCGCAGGGGTAAGACTGAAGCTTTCTTT.

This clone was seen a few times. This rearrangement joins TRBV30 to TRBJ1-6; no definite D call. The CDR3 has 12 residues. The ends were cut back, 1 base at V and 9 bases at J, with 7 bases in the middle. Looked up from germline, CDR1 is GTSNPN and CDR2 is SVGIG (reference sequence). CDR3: CAWSAMSSPLHF. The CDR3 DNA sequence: TGTGCCTGGAGTGCAATGAGTTCACCCCTCCACTTT.

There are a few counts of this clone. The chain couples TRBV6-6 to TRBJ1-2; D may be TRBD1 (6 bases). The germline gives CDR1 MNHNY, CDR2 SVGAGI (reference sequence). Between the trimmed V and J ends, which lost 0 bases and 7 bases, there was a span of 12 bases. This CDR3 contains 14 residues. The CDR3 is CASSYSPGAGGYTF. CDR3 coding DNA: TGTGCCAGCAGTTACTCCCCAGGGGCAGGTGGCTACACCTTC.